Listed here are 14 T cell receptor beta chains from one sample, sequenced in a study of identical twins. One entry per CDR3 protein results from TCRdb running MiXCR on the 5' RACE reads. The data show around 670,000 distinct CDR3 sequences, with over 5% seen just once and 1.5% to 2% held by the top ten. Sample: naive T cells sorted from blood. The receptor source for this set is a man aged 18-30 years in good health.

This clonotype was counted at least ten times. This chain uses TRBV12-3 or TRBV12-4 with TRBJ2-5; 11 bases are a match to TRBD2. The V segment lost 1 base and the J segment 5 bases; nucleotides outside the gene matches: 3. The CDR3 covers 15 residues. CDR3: CASSLVAGGPETQYF. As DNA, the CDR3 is TGTGCCAGCAGTTTAGTAGCGGGAGGGCCGGAGACCCAGTACTTC.

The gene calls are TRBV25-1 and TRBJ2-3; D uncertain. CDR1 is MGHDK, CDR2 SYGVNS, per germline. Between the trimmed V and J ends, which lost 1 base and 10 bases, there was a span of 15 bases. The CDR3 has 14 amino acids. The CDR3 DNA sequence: TGTGCCAGCAGTGAATCTCCTACCTACACAGCGCAGTATTTT. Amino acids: CASSESPTYTAQYF.

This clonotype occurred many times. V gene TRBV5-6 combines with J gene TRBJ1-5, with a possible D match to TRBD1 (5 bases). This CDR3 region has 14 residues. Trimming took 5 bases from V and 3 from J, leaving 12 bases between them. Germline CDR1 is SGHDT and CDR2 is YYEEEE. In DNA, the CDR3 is TGTGCCAGCAGTCGAGGGGATGTCAATCAGCCCCAGCATTTT. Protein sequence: CASSRGDVNQPQHF.

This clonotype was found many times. The DNA of the CDR3 is TGCAGCGCGGGGGACTACCAAGAGACCCAGTACTTC. Amino acid sequence: CSAGDYQETQYF. The V and J genes are TRBV29-1 and TRBJ2-5; a weak D match, TRBD2 (6 bases). With 7 bases removed from V and 0 bases from J, the gap between germline ends came to 9 bases. Germline CDR1 and CDR2: SQVTM and ANQGSEA. The CDR3 sequence is 12 residues long.

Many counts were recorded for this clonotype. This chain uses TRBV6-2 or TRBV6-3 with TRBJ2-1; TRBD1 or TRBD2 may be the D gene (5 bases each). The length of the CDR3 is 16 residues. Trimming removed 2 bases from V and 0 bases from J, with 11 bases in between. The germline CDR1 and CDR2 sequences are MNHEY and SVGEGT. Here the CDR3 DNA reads TGTGCCAGCAGTTACAGGGGACCCACCTCCTACAATGAGCAGTTCTTC. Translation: CASSYRGPTSYNEQFF.

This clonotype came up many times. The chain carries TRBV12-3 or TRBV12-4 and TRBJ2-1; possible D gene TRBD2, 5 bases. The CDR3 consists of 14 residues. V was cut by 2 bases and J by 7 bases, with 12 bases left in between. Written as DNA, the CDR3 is TGTGCCAGCAGTTTAAGGGTGCGGGTTAATGAGCAGTTCTTC. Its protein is CASSLRVRVNEQFF.

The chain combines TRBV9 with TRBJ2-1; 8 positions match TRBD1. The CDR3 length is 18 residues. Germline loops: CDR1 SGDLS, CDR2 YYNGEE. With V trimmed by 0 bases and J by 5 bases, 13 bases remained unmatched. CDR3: CASSVGSGGMREDNEQFF. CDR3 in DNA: TGTGCCAGCAGCGTAGGCTCAGGGGGCATGAGGGAGGACAATGAGCAGTTCTTC.

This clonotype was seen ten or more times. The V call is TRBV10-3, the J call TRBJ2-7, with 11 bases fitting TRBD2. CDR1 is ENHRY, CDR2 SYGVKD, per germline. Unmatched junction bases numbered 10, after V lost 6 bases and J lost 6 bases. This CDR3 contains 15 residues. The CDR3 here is CAIRLAGGPPAEQYF. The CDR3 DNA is TGTGCCATCAGATTAGCGGGAGGGCCCCCAGCCGAGCAGTACTTC.

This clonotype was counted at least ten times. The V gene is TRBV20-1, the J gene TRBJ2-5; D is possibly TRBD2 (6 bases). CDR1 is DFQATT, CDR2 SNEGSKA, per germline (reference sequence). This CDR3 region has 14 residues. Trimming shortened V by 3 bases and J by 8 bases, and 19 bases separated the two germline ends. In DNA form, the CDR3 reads TGCAGTGCTAGGGATCTAGCGTGGGGTAATACCCAGTACTTC. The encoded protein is CSARDLAWGNTQYF.

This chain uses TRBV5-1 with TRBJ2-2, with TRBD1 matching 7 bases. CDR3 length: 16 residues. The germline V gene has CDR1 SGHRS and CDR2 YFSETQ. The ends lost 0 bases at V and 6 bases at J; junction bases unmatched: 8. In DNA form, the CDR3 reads TGCGCCAGCAGCTTGGCCCGGGACAGTAGAGCCGGGGAGCTGTTTTTT. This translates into CASSLARDSRAGELFF.

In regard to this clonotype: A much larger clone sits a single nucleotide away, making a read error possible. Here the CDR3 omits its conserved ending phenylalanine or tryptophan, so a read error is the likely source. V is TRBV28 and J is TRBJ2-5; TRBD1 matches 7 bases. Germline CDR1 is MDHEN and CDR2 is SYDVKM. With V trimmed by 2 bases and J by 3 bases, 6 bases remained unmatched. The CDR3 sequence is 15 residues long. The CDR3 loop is CASSLPQGSEETQYS. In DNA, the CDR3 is TGTGCCAGCAGTTTACCACAGGGGTCGGAAGAGACCCAGTACTCC.

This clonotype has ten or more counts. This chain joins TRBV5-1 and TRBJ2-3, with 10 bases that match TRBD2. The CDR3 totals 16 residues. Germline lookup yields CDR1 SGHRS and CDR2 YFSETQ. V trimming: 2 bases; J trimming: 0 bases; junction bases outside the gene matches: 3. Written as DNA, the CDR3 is TGCGCCAGCAGCTTACTAGCGGGAATCAGCACAGATACGCAGTATTTT. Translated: CASSLLAGISTDTQYF.

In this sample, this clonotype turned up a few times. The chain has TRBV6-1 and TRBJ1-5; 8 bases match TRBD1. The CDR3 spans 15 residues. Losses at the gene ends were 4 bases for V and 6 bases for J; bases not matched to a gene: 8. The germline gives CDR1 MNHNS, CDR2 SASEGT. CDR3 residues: CASSARGQGGQPQHF. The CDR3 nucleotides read TGTGCCAGCAGTGCCCGCGGACAGGGCGGTCAGCCCCAGCATTTT.

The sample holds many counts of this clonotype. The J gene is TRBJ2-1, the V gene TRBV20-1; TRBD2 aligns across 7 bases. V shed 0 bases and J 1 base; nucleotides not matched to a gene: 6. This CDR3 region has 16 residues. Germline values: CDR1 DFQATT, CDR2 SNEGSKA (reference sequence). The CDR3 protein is CSARDQRSGSYNEQFF. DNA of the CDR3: TGCAGTGCTAGAGACCAGCGTAGCGGGTCCTACAATGAGCAGTTCTTC.